This T cell receptor (beta chain) is from a study of control samples from healthy donors and cancer patients. Sequencing used immunoSEQ multiplex PCR; TCRdb keeps in-frame clones, though not all of them. This table has 55,000 to 90,000 clones, about 87% appearing once. This CDR3 region has 15 residues. The germline V and J ends were trimmed by 0 bases and 9 bases, with 15 bases remaining between them. Germline loops: CDR1 MNHNY, CDR2 SVGAGI (reference sequence). The sequencing sample was made of blood. This sequence originates from a man in his fifties in good health. The chain joins TRBV6-6 to TRBJ2-4; possible D gene TRBD1, 6 bases. The CDR3, as DNA: TGTGCCAGCAGTTACTCGAGAAAGGGGGAAGTCATTCAGTACTTC. Amino acids: CASSYSRKGEVIQYF.